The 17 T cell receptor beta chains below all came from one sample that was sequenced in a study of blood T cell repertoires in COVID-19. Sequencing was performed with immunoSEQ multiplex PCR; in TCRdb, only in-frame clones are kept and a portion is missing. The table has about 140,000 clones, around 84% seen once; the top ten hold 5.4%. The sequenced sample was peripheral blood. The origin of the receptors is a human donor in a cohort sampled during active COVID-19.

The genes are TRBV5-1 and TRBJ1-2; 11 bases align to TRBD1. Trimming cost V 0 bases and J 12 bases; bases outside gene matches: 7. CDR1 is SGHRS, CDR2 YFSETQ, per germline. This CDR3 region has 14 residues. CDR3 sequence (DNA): TGCGCCAGCAGCTTGGCCACTGGACAGGGGGCCCACACCTTC. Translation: CASSLATGQGAHTF.

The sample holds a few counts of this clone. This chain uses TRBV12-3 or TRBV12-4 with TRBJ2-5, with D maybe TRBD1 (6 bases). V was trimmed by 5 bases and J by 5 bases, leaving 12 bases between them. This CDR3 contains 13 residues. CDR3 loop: CASSRTEKETQYF. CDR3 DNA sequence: TGTGCCAGCAGTCGGACAGAAAAGGAGACCCAGTACTTC.

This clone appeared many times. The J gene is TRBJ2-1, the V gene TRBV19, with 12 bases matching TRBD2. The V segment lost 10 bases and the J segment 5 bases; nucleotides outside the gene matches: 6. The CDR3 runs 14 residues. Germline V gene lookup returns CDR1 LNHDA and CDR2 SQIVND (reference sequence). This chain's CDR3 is CATSSGRANNEQFF. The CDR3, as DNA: TGTGCCACCTCTAGCGGGAGGGCCAACAATGAGCAGTTCTTC.

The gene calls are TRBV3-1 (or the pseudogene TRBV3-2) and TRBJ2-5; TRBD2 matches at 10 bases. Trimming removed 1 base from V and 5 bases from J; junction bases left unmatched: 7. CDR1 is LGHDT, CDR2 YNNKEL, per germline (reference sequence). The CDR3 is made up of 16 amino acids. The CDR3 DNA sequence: TGTGCCAGCAGCCAAGTGTCAGCGGGGGGGCGGGAGACCCAGTACTTC. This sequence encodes CASSQVSAGGRETQYF.

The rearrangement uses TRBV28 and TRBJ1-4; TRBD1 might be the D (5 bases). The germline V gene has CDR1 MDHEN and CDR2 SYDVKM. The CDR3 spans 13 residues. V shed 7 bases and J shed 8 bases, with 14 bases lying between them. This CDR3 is CASTPGVREKLFF. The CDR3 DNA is TGTGCCAGCACCCCGGGGGTGAGGGAAAAACTGTTTTTT.

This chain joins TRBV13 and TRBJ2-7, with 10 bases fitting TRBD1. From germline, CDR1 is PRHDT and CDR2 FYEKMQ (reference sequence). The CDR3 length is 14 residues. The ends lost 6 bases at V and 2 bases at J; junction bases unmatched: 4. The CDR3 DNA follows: TGTGCCAGCAGTTTGGACAGGGGGGCCTACGAGCAGTACTTC. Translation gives CASSLDRGAYEQYF.

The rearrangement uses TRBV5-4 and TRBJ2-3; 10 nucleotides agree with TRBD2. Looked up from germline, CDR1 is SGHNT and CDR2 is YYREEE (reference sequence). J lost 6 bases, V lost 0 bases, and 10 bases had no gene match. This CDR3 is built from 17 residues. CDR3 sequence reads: CASSLAVSSGGPDTQYF. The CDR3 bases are TGTGCCAGCAGCTTGGCGGTCTCTAGCGGGGGCCCGGATACGCAGTATTTT.

CDR3 DNA: TGCGCCAGCAGCCAAGATGGCGGGAGAGTTTACAATGAGCAGTTCTTC. Translating it yields CASSQDGGRVYNEQFF. The chain links TRBV4-1 to TRBJ2-1; 7 nucleotides align to TRBD2. CDR1 is MGHRA and CDR2 is YSYEKL in the germline V gene. V gave up 0 bases and J gave up 4 bases; unmatched junction bases: 6. The CDR3 sequence is 16 residues long.

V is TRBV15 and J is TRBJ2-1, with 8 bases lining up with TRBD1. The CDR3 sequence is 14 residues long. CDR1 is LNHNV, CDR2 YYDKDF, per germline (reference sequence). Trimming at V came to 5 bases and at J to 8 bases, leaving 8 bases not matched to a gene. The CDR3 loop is CATSGFDRGDEQFF. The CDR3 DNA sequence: TGTGCCACCAGCGGATTTGACAGGGGCGATGAGCAGTTCTTC.

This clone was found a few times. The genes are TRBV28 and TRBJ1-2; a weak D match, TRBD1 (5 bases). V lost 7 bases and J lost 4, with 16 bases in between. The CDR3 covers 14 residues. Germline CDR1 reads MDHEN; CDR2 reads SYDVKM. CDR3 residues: CASNGAGTVYGYTF. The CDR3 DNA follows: TGTGCCAGCAACGGGGCGGGAACAGTCTATGGCTACACCTTC.

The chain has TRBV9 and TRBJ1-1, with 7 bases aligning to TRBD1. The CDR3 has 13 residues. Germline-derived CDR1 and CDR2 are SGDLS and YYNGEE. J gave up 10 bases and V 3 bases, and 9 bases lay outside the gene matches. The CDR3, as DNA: TGTGCCAGCAGCGCCCTGCGACAGGGTGTAGCTTTCTTT. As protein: CASSALRQGVAFF.

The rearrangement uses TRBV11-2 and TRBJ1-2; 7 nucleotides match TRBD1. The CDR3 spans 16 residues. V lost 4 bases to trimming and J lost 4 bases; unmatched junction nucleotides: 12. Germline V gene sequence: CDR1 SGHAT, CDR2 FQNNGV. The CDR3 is CASSSISHRGGYGYTF. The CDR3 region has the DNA TGTGCCAGCAGCTCCATATCACACAGGGGAGGCTATGGCTACACCTTC.

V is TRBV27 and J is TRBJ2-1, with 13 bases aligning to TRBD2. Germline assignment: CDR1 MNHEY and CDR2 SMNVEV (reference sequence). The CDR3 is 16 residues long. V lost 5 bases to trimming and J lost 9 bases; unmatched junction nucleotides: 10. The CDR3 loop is CASSDTKGLAGTEQFF. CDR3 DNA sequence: TGTGCCAGCAGTGATACGAAGGGACTAGCGGGAACTGAGCAGTTCTTC.

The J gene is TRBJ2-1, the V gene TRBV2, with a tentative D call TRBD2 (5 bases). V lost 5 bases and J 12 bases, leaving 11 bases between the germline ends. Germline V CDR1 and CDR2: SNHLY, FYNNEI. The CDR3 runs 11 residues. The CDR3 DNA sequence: TGTGCCAGCAGTCCTGAGGGCGGGCAGTTCTTC. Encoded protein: CASSPEGGQFF.

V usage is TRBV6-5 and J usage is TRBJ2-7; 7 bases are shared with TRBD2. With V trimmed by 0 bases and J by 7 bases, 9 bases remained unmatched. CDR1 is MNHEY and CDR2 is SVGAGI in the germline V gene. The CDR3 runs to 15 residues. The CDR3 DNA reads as TGTGCCAGCAGTTACTCGGGGGAGGGTTTATCGGAGCAGTACTTC. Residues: CASSYSGEGLSEQYF.

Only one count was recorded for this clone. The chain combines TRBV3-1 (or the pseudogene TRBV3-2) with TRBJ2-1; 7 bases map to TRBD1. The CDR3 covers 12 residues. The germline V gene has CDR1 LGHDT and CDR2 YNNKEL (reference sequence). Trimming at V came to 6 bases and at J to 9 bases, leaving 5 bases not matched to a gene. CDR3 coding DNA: TGTGCCAGCAGGGGGACAGCGACTGAGCAGTTCTTC. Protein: CASRGTATEQFF.

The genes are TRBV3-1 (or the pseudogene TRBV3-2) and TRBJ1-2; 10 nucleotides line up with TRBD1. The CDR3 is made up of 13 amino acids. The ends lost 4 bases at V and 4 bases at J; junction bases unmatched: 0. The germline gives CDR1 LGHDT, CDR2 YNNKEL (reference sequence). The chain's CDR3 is CASSRDRGYGYTF. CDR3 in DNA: TGTGCCAGCAGCCGGGACAGGGGCTATGGCTACACCTTC.